This T cell receptor beta chain was sequenced during a study of blood T cells in healthy people across ages. Findings and caveats of the study: Correlation between TCR beta diversity and naive T cell percentage was strong. It was the long-lived donors that had more naive CD4+ cells and higher diversity than aged donors.

A second PCR of roughly 7 to 11 cycles used a sample-barcoded 5' primer and a J-beta primer mix. Tags on each cDNA molecule came from a template-switch adaptor with 12 random nucleotides. Each CDR3 protein gets one entry after TCRdb re-called the 5' RACE reads with MiXCR. The table shows 950,000 to 1,200,000 distinct CDR3 sequences, with roughly two fifths occurring only once. Sample donors were healthy Caucasian individuals that came from Russia, aged 6 to 90. This clonotype was seen a single time. Antigen unknown. The sequenced sample was blood. The TCR was taken from a man between 18 and 35 years old in good health.

The DNA for the CDR3 is TGCGCCAGCAGCCAAGGTCGGATGCGGGGGCCCGGGGAGCTGTTTTTT. It translates to CASSQGRMRGPGELFF. This sequence joins TRBV4-3 and TRBJ2-2; a weak D match, TRBD2 (7 bases). The germline CDR1 and CDR2 sequences are LGHNA and YSLEER. The CDR3 contains 16 residues. V lost 1 base and J 6 bases, leaving 15 bases between the germline ends.